Shown below are 25 T cell receptor beta chains from a single sample sequenced in a study of T-cell reconstitution after alpha-beta-depleted transplantation in children. The authors prepared the TCRbeta library with unique molecular identifiers. TCRdb fed the PCR reads into MiXCR, producing one record per CDR3 protein. Here the sample spans about 220,000 distinct CDR3 sequences, over 15% being singletons. The material was PBMCs, mostly from graft donor cells, obtained 360 days after TCRalphabeta/CD19-depleted stem cell transplant. These receptor sequences come from a male patient aged 2 to 9 who had a stem cell transplant for acute lymphoblastic leukemia, so the T cells may come from the graft donor.

This clonotype was detected ten times or more. The gene calls are TRBV25-1 and TRBJ1-2; perhaps TRBD1 as D (5 bases). Germline V gene lookup returns CDR1 MGHDK and CDR2 SYGVNS. The germline V and J ends were trimmed by 4 bases and 6 bases, with 15 bases remaining between them. The CDR3 has 14 residues. The CDR3 protein is CASSGNRGVNGYTF. The CDR3 DNA reads as TGTGCCAGCAGTGGCAATCGAGGGGTGAATGGCTACACCTTC.

This clonotype was detected a few times. V is TRBV29-1 and J is TRBJ1-3; D uncertain. Trimming stripped 1 base from V and 0 bases from J, with 7 bases between. The CDR3 length is 14 residues. Germline V gives CDR1 SQVTM, CDR2 ANQGSEA. In nucleotides, the CDR3 is TGCAGCGTTGAAGGGTCAAACTCTGGAAACACCATATATTTT. Protein sequence: CSVEGSNSGNTIYF.

This chain uses TRBV11-3 with TRBJ2-2, with D unclear. Trimming removed 1 base at V and 2 bases at J, with 11 bases between. Per germline, CDR1 SGHNT and CDR2 YENEEA. The CDR3 consists of 16 residues. The CDR3 DNA reads as TGTGCCAGCAGCTTAGTTCTTGCCCCTAACACCGGGGAGCTGTTTTTT. Amino acids: CASSLVLAPNTGELFF.

CDR3 nucleotides: TGTGCCAGCAGTTTAAATGGGGCGTTCTACGAGCAGTACTTC. The encoded protein is CASSLNGAFYEQYF. This chain uses TRBV28 with TRBJ2-7; TRBD1 is a possible D gene (5 bases). Trimming cost V 2 bases and J 3 bases, with 11 bases left between them. The germline V gene has CDR1 MDHEN and CDR2 SYDVKM. This CDR3 is built from 14 residues.

The table lists this clonotype with a few counts. The chain links TRBV7-6 to TRBJ1-5; D gene unclear. The CDR3 contains 15 residues. The germline V gene encodes CDR1 SGHVS and CDR2 FNYEAQ. Trimming removed 4 bases at V and 0 bases at J, with 10 bases between. The CDR3: CASSYPMYSNQPQHF. The CDR3 DNA is TGTGCCAGCAGCTACCCGATGTATAGCAATCAGCCCCAGCATTTT.

This clonotype was detected only a few times. The chain carries TRBV6-5 and TRBJ2-3, with D possibly being TRBD1 (6 bases). The CDR3 is made up of 16 amino acids. Germline values: CDR1 MNHEY, CDR2 SVGAGI. Trimming stripped 0 bases from V and 1 base from J, with 11 bases between. The CDR3 DNA sequence: TGTGCCAGCAGTTACTCTCGGTCAGGGGGCACAGATACGCAGTATTTT. As protein: CASSYSRSGGTDTQYF.

Turning to this clonotype: This sequence may be a read error, since a much larger clone differs from it by one base. As the CDR3 is not closed by the conserved phenylalanine or tryptophan, this likely results from a read error. The chain carries TRBV5-1 and TRBJ2-7, with 7 bases lining up with TRBD1. After removal of 4 bases from V and 3 bases from J, the junction contained 7 bases not matched to a gene. The CDR3 loop spans 14 amino acids. Per germline, CDR1 SGHRS and CDR2 YFSETQ. The CDR3 is CASSRQGFSYEQYS. As DNA, the CDR3 is TGCGCCAGCAGCCGACAGGGCTTCAGCTACGAGCAGTACTCC.

The chain couples TRBV5-5 to TRBJ2-5; D is uncertain. Germline V gene data show CDR1 as SGHKS and CDR2 as YYEKEE (reference sequence). Trimming stripped 0 bases from V and 5 bases from J, with 11 bases between. The CDR3 loop spans 14 amino acids. As DNA, the CDR3 is TGTGCCAGCAGCTTGGACTTTCGGCGGGAGACCCAGTACTTC. Amino acid sequence: CASSLDFRRETQYF.

The rearrangement links TRBV7-9 to TRBJ2-1; D might be TRBD2 (7 bases). V was trimmed by 2 bases and J by 8 bases, leaving 10 bases between them. The V gene's germline CDR1 is SEHNR and CDR2 FQNEAQ (reference sequence). The CDR3 totals 13 residues. The DNA of the CDR3 is TGTGCCAGCAGCTTACGGGGGGCGGATGAGCAGTTCTTC. Translated, it gives CASSLRGADEQFF.

This clonotype was observed a handful of times. This rearrangement joins TRBV12-3 or TRBV12-4 to TRBJ1-5; no clear D gene. The CDR3 runs 12 residues. V lost 5 bases and J lost 7, with 9 bases in between. CDR3 in amino acids: CASSDSGQPQHF. The CDR3 coding sequence is TGTGCCAGCAGTGACTCCGGGCAGCCCCAGCATTTT.

This clonotype has just a few counts. The V and J genes are TRBV11-2 and TRBJ2-3, with D tentatively TRBD2 (5 bases). The CDR3 extends over 15 amino acids. Trimming took off 3 bases at V and 0 bases at J, with 10 bases between the two ends. CDR1 is SGHAT, CDR2 FQNNGV, per germline. The CDR3 sequence is CASSLRVRSTDTQYF. As DNA, the CDR3 is TGTGCCAGCAGCTTGAGGGTTCGTAGCACAGATACGCAGTATTTT.

The chain employs TRBV12-3 or TRBV12-4 and TRBJ2-7; D unresolved. The CDR3 consists of 13 residues. Trimming took off 3 bases at V and 0 bases at J, with 6 bases between the two ends. The CDR3 here is CASSLVFSYEQYF. The CDR3 DNA follows: TGTGCCAGCAGTTTGGTCTTCTCCTACGAGCAGTACTTC.

V usage is TRBV20-1 and J usage is TRBJ2-1, with 8 positions matching TRBD2. J lost 7 bases, V lost 5 bases, and 4 bases had no gene match. Germline CDR1 reads DFQATT; CDR2 reads SNEGSKA (reference sequence). CDR3 length equals 12 residues. The CDR3 DNA follows: TGCAGTGCTGGGACTAGTTTGAATGAGCAGTTCTTC. Translating it yields CSAGTSLNEQFF.

This clonotype was detected a few times. The V call is TRBV4-2, the J call TRBJ2-1; D is unclear. The CDR3 totals 11 residues. Germline loops: CDR1 LGHNA, CDR2 YNFKEQ. V dropped 7 bases and J dropped 6 bases, with 7 bases sitting between them. The CDR3 loop reads CASTGSNEQFF. CDR3 DNA: TGTGCCAGCACCGGTTCCAATGAGCAGTTCTTC.

The table lists this clonotype with a few counts. CDR3 DNA sequence: TGCAGCGTTGGCCCCCGGGTCGGGGCCAACGTCCTGACTTTC. Translating gives CSVGPRVGANVLTF. The J gene is TRBJ2-6, the V gene TRBV29-1; D gene uncertain. The CDR3 has 14 residues. CDR1 and CDR2 (germline): SQVTM, ANQGSEA. The V gene lost 4 bases and the J gene lost 4 bases, with 11 bases spanning the gap.

This sequence joins TRBV20-1 and TRBJ1-1; the match to TRBD1 covers 7 bases. Germline V gene sequence: CDR1 DFQATT, CDR2 SNEGSKA (reference sequence). V dropped 6 bases and J dropped 0; count of bases not matched to a gene: 4. The CDR3 has 13 amino acids. Here the CDR3 reads CSAQGQLNTEAFF. The CDR3 DNA reads TGCAGTGCCCAGGGACAGCTGAACACTGAAGCTTTCTTT.

This clonotype was counted only a few times. This chain uses TRBV27 with TRBJ2-7, with 9 nucleotides matching TRBD2. The CDR3 extends over 15 amino acids. V shed 6 bases, J shed 2 bases, and the junction held 8 bases outside the gene matches. CDR1 MNHEY and CDR2 SMNVEV come from the germline V gene (reference sequence). CDR3 DNA sequence: TGTGCCAGCAGAATGACTAGCGGCCAGCCCTACGAGCAGTACTTC. Its translation: CASRMTSGQPYEQYF.

The V call is TRBV5-1, the J call TRBJ1-6; 8 bases agree with TRBD1. With V trimmed by 4 bases and J by 0 bases, 6 bases remained unmatched. Looked up from germline, CDR1 is SGHRS and CDR2 is YFSETQ. The CDR3 sequence is 17 residues long. DNA of the CDR3: TGCGCCAGCAGCCTAGGACAGGGAAGCTCCTATAATTCACCCCTCCACTTT. It is translated as CASSLGQGSSYNSPLHF.

This clonotype occurred a few times. This chain joins TRBV7-2 and TRBJ1-2; no reliable D call. CDR1 is SGHTA and CDR2 is FQGNSA in the germline V gene. CDR3 size: 14 residues. Trimming removed 6 bases at V and 0 bases at J, with 11 bases between. The CDR3: CASRLATTNYGYTF. DNA for the CDR3: TGTGCCAGCAGACTGGCCACGACTAACTATGGCTACACCTTC.

The rearrangement joins TRBV10-3 to TRBJ1-1; D remains unclear. Deletions cut 0 bases from V and 3 bases from J, with 8 bases between. The CDR3 spans 14 residues. In germline, CDR1 is ENHRY, CDR2 SYGVKD. The CDR3 loop is CAISESWDYTEAFF. The CDR3, as DNA: TGTGCCATCAGTGAGTCCTGGGATTACACTGAAGCTTTCTTT.

The V call is TRBV25-1, the J call TRBJ1-1; D is ambiguous. CDR3 length: 14 amino acids. Germline CDR1 is MGHDK and CDR2 is SYGVNS. Trimming cost V 0 bases and J 7 bases, with 12 bases left between them. The CDR3 DNA reads TGTGCCAGCAGTGAATATCGGGCGGGAGATGAAGCTTTCTTT. It codes for CASSEYRAGDEAFF.

This clonotype has just a few counts. V gene TRBV4-1 combines with J gene TRBJ2-5; 7 positions agree with TRBD2. The germline V gene encodes CDR1 MGHRA and CDR2 YSYEKL. This CDR3 spans 17 amino acids. The V segment lost 0 bases and the J segment 0 bases; nucleotides outside the gene matches: 7. The CDR3 sequence is CASSQEGSGAHQETQYF. In DNA, the CDR3 is TGCGCCAGCAGCCAAGAAGGGAGCGGGGCGCACCAAGAGACCCAGTACTTC.

The CDR3 reads CASSIVQARDNEQFF. DNA for the CDR3: TGTGCCAGTAGTATAGTACAGGCCAGGGACAATGAGCAGTTCTTC. The genes are TRBV19 and TRBJ2-1; perhaps TRBD1 as D (5 bases). Germline CDR1 is LNHDA and CDR2 is SQIVND (reference sequence). The CDR3 extends over 15 amino acids. V was shortened by 1 base and J by 5 bases, with 12 bases between the two germline ends.

At least ten counts were recorded for this clonotype. The V gene is TRBV5-1, the J gene TRBJ2-3; perhaps TRBD2 as D (5 bases). Trimming cost V 0 bases and J 3 bases, with 8 bases left between them. The CDR3 totals 14 residues. CDR1 and CDR2 from the germline V gene are SGHRS and YFSETQ. CDR3 nucleotide sequence: TGCGCCAGCAGCTTGGATCTAGCTACAGATACGCAGTATTTT. Translating gives CASSLDLATDTQYF.

This clonotype was counted a few times. The chain is built from TRBV10-3 and TRBJ2-2, with 7 bases fitting TRBD2. This CDR3 is 14 amino acids long. Trimming cost V 8 bases and J 3 bases; bases outside gene matches: 6. CDR1 is ENHRY and CDR2 is SYGVKD in the germline V gene. This CDR3 reads CAIARGEHTGELFF. CDR3 DNA: TGTGCCATCGCCCGGGGGGAGCACACCGGGGAGCTGTTTTTT.